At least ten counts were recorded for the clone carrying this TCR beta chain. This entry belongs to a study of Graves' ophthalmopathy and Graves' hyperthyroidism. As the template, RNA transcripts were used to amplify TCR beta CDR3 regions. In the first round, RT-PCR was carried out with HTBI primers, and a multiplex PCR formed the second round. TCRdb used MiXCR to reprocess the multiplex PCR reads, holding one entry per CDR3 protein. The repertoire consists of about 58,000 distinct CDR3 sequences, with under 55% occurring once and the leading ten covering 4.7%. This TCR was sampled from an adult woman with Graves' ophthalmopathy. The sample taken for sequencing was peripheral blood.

The DNA of the CDR3 is TGTGCCAGCAGCGGAGCCGGGACGCTGAACACTGAAGCTTTCTTT. It codes for CASSGAGTLNTEAFF. This chain joins TRBV9 and TRBJ1-1, with D perhaps TRBD1 (5 bases). The CDR3 has 15 amino acids. Trimming took off 3 bases at V and 0 bases at J, with 12 bases between the two ends. CDR1 and CDR2 (germline): SGDLS, YYNGEE.